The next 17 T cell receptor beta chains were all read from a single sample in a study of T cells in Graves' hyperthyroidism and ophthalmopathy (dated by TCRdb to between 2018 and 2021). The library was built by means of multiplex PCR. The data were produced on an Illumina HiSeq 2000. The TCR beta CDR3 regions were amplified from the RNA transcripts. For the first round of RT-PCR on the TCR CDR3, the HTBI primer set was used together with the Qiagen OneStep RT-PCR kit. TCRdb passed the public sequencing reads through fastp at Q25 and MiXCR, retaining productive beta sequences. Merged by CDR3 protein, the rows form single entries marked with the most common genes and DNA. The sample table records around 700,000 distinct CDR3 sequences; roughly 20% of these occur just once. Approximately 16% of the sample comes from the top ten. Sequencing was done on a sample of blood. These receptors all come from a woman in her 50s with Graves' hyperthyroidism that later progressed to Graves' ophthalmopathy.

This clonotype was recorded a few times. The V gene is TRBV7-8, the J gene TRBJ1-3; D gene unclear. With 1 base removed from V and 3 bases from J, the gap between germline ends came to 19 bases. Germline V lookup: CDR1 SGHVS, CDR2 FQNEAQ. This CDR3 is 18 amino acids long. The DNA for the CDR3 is TGTGCCAGCAGCTTAGAAACGTTGAGCTCCTCAAGTGGAAACACCATATATTTT. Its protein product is CASSLETLSSSSGNTIYF.

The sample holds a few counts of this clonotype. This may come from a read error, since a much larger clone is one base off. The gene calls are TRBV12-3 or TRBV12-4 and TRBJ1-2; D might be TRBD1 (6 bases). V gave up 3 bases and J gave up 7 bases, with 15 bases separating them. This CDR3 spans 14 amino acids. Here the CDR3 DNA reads TGTGCCAGCAGTTTTTCACAGGGTGGCTGTGGCTACACCTTC. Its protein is CASSFSQGGCGYTF.

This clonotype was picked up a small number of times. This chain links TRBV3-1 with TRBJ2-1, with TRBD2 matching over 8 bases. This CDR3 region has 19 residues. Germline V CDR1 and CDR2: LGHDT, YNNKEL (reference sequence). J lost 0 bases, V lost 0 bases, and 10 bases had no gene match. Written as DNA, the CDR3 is TGTGCCAGCAGCCAAGATCGTATCGGGGGGGGGAGCTCCTACAATGAGCAGTTCTTC. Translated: CASSQDRIGGGSSYNEQFF.

The CDR3 protein is CASSGAGRSYEQYF. CDR3 in DNA: TGTGCCAGCAGTGGGGCCGGGCGGAGCTACGAGCAGTACTTC. This sequence joins TRBV6-1 and TRBJ2-7; D is unresolved. Germline-derived CDR1 and CDR2 are MNHNS and SASEGT. The V gene lost 4 bases and the J gene lost 3 bases, with 13 bases spanning the gap. The length of the CDR3 is 14 residues.

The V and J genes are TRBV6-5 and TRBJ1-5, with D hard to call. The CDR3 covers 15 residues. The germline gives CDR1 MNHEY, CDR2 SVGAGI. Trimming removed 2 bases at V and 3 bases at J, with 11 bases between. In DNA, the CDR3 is TGTGCCAGCAGTTACCAGCGCCTACCCAATCAGCCCCAGCATTTT. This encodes CASSYQRLPNQPQHF.

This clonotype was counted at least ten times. CDR3 in amino acids: CASSWDREQPQHF. CDR3 nucleotides: TGTGCCAGCAGCTGGGACAGGGAACAGCCCCAGCATTTT. The chain employs TRBV7-9 and TRBJ1-5; TRBD1 matches at 9 bases. The CDR3 length is 13 residues. J gave up 7 bases and V 4 bases, and 2 bases lay outside the gene matches. The germline V gene has CDR1 SEHNR and CDR2 FQNEAQ (reference sequence).

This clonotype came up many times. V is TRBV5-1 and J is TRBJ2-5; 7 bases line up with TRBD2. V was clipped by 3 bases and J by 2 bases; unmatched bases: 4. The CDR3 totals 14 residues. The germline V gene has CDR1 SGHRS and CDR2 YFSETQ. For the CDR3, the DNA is TGCGCCAGCAGCTGGGAGGGACGACAAGAGACCCAGTACTTC. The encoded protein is CASSWEGRQETQYF.

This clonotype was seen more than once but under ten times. The CDR3 DNA follows: TGTGCCAGCAGCCCAGGGACACTTGGTCAGCCCCAGCATTTT. It yields the protein CASSPGTLGQPQHF. The chain combines TRBV9 with TRBJ1-5; D perhaps matches TRBD1 (6 bases). Germline lookup yields CDR1 SGDLS and CDR2 YYNGEE. The V end lost 4 bases, the J end lost 6 bases, and 14 bases lay between the germline ends. This CDR3 contains 14 residues.

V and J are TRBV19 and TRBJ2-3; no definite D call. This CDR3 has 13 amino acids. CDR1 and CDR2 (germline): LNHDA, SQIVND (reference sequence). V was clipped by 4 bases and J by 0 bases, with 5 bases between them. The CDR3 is CASSKLSTDTQYF. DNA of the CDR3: TGTGCCAGTAGTAAATTGAGCACAGATACGCAGTATTTT.

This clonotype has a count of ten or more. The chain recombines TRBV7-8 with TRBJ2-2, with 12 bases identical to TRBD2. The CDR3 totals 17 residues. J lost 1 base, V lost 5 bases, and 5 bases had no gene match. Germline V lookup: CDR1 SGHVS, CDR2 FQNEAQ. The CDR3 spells CASSTRLAGENTGELFF. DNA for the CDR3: TGTGCCAGCAGCACCAGACTAGCGGGGGAGAACACCGGGGAGCTGTTTTTT.

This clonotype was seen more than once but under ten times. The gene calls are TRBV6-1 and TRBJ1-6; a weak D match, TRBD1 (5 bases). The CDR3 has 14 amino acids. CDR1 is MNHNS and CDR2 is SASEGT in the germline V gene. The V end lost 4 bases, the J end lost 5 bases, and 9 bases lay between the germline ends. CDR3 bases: TGTGCCAGCAGTGTCCTGGGGGATAATTCACCCCTCCACTTT. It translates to CASSVLGDNSPLHF.

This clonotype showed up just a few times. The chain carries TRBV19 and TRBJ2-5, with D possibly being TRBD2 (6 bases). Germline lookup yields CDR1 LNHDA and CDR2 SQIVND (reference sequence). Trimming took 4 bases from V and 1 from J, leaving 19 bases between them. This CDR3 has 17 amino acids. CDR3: CASSSLGTGRLQETQYF. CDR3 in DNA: TGTGCCAGTAGTAGTTTAGGTACGGGGAGGCTCCAAGAGACCCAGTACTTC.

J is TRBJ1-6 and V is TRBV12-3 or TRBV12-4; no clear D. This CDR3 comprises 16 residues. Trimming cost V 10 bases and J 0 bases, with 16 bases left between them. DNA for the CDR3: TGTGCCACCTACTATACTGGGAGCTCCTATAATTCACCCCTCCACTTT. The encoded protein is CATYYTGSSYNSPLHF.

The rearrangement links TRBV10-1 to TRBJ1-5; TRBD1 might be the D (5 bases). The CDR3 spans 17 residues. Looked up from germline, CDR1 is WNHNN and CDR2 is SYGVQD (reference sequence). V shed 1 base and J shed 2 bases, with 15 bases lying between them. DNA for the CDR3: TGCGCCAGCAGTGAGTTCCCCCGACAGATTTGCAATCAGCCCCAGCATTTT. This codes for CASSEFPRQICNQPQHF.

Written as DNA, the CDR3 is TGCAGTGCTAGAGATCCAACGGGTTCACCCCTCCACTTT. Its protein is CSARDPTGSPLHF. The chain couples TRBV20-1 to TRBJ1-6; D is unclear. V shed 0 bases and J shed 9 bases, with 9 bases lying between them. Per germline, CDR1 DFQATT and CDR2 SNEGSKA (reference sequence). There are 13 residues in the CDR3.

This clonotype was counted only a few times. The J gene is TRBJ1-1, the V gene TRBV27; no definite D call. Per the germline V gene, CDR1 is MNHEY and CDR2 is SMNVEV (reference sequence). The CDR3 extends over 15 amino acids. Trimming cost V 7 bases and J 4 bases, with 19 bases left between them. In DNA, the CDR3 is TGTGCCAGCAAACAAGGGAGGACGGTTGCCACTGAAGCTTTCTTT. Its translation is CASKQGRTVATEAFF.

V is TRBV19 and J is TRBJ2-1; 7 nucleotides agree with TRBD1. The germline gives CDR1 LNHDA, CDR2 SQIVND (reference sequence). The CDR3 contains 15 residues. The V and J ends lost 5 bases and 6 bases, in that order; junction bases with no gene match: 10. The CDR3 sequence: CASSFGTETVNEQFF. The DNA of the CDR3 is TGTGCCAGTAGTTTCGGGACAGAAACCGTCAATGAGCAGTTCTTC. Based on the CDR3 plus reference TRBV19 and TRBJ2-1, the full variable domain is DGGITQSPKYLFRKEGQNVTLSCEQNLNHDAMYWYRQDPGQGLRLIYYSQIVNDFQKGDIAEGYSVSREKKESFPLTVTSAQKNPTAFYLCASSFGTETVNEQFFGPGTRLTVL.